This TCR beta chain originates from a study of T cells in Graves' hyperthyroidism and ophthalmopathy. PBMCs were obtained from over 8.5 ml fresh peripheral blood. RNA transcripts served as the template for amplifying TCR beta CDR3 regions. The HTBI primer set was used in a first-round RT-PCR of the TCR CDR3. TCRdb fed the multiplex PCR reads into MiXCR, producing one record per CDR3 protein. Altogether under 300,000 distinct CDR3 sequences are present, roughly 15% being singletons, with the ten largest covering about 33%. Looked up from germline, CDR1 is SGDLS and CDR2 is YYNGEE. Trimming left V 4 bases short and J 0 bases short, with 20 bases between. The CDR3 runs to 18 residues.

The sample was blood. This chain connects TRBV9 to TRBJ1-3, with TRBD1 as a possible D gene (5 bases). The TCR was taken from a woman in her forties or fifties with Graves' hyperthyroidism that later progressed to Graves' ophthalmopathy. The CDR3 DNA reads as TGTGCCAGCAGCTCAGGGTCGGCGGGCGACCCCTCTGGAAACACCATATATTTT. Residues: CASSSGSAGDPSGNTIYF.